This entry is about one T cell receptor (beta chain). This record comes from a study of blood T cell repertoires in COVID-19. The CDR3 spans 14 residues. Germline CDR1 MNHNS, CDR2 SASEGT. V dropped 2 bases and J dropped 3 bases, with 11 bases sitting between them. Clones were sequenced by immunoSEQ multiplex PCR, and TCRdb holds only the in-frame ones, with some missing. This table has about 180,000 clones, approximately 90% appearing once. This receptor was taken from a young man who had recovered from COVID-19. The chain is built from TRBV6-1 and TRBJ2-7; the D gene is possibly TRBD1 (6 bases). Sequenced sample: peripheral blood. Here the CDR3 reads CASSEIQGNYEQYF. The CDR3 DNA reads as TGTGCCAGCAGTGAAATACAGGGCAACTACGAGCAGTACTTC.